The T cell receptor (beta chain) described here comes from a study of cytotoxic CD8 clonotypes in ibrutinib-treated CLL. Study-wide results and limits: In sustained-remission versus progressing patients, sampling times differed. Clonality went higher at ibrutinib response and then dropped back toward baseline at progression.

V was trimmed by 1 base and J by 2 bases, leaving 8 bases between them. The CDR3 sequence is 14 residues long. The germline V gene has CDR1 SNHLY and CDR2 FYNNEI. The intended depth for sequencing was 1 in 200,000 to 1 in 1 million T cells. Generated by immunoSEQ multiplex PCR, the TCRdb table keeps only in-frame clones and is missing some. The sample holds 300,000 or so clones, approximately 67% seen once. Details on this clone: What it binds is unknown.

The chain is built from TRBV2 and TRBJ2-5; D tentatively fits TRBD1 or TRBD2 (5 bases each). This sample comprised PBMCs, obtained after 36 months of ibrutinib treatment. This receptor was identified in a human donor with chronic lymphocytic leukemia. The CDR3 spells CASSEGWGQETQYF. The CDR3 bases are TGTGCCAGCAGTGAAGGATGGGGGCAAGAGACCCAGTACTTC.